Below are 5 T cell receptor beta chains sequenced from a single sample in a study of cytomegalovirus exposure and HLA in healthy donors (dated 2017 in TCRdb). Receptor libraries were prepared by the immunoSEQ multiplex PCR assay. For the multiplex PCR, a mixture combining 60 forward primers for TCR Vbeta segments and 13 reverse primers for TCR Jbeta segments was used. The source is immuneACCESS, and TCRdb retained only in-frame sequences with V and J called. Part of the clones is not carried over; for the studies checked, unresolved V genes explain less than half of this, and the remainder is unexplained. The sample table shows around 180,000 clones, and over 70% are seen once. The ten largest make up 0.95% to 1.5% of the sample. Sequenced sample: PBMCs. Receptors originate from a boy younger than 10 in good health and CMV-seronegative.

This clone was observed once. This chain uses TRBV4-1 with TRBJ2-5, with D tentatively TRBD2 (6 bases). This CDR3 region has 14 residues. The V gene lost 1 base and the J gene lost 5 bases, with 11 bases spanning the gap. The germline gives CDR1 MGHRA, CDR2 YSYEKL. Written as DNA, the CDR3 is TGCGCCAGCAGCCAAGGGCAGGCGGGGGAGACCCAGTACTTC. It yields the protein CASSQGQAGETQYF.

The DNA for the CDR3 is TGTGCCAGCAGTTTCCGGGATTTATCAAATGAGCAGTTCTTC. It encodes CASSFRDLSNEQFF. This rearrangement joins TRBV28 to TRBJ2-1; D might be TRBD2 (5 bases). The CDR3 is made up of 14 amino acids. Trimming shortened V by 3 bases and J by 7 bases, and 13 bases separated the two germline ends. Germline CDR1 is MDHEN and CDR2 is SYDVKM.

Note on this clone: An end of the junction does not agree with germline; a read error may underlie this. The genes are TRBV2 and TRBJ1-1; 7 bases are shared with TRBD1. This CDR3 region has 12 residues. Per the germline V gene, CDR1 is SNHLY and CDR2 is FYNNEI. The CDR3 is CASREGGQEAFF. The DNA of the CDR3 is TGTGCCAGCAGGGAAGGGGGCCAAGAAGCTTTCTTT.

The rearrangement links TRBV5-5 to TRBJ2-7; 7 nucleotides match TRBD2. Germline V gene data show CDR1 as SGHKS and CDR2 as YYEKEE (reference sequence). This CDR3 spans 15 amino acids. Trimming took 0 bases from V and 1 from J; bases not matched to a gene: 4. The CDR3 loop is CASSLVGTKSYEQYF. The DNA for the CDR3 is TGTGCCAGCAGCTTGGTCGGGACTAAGTCCTACGAGCAGTACTTC.

V gene TRBV10-2 combines with J gene TRBJ2-5; D might be TRBD2 (6 bases). The J call may not be correct, given that the DNA end is closer to TRBJ2-7. Germline-derived CDR1 and CDR2 are WSHSY and SAAADI. The CDR3 spans 15 residues. CDR3 in amino acids: CASSKKSGGPYEQYF. CDR3 nucleotides: TGCGCCAGCAGTAAAAAATCCGGGGGTCCCTACGAGCAGTACTTC.